A single sample is the source of the 19 T cell receptor beta chains below, sequenced in a study of beta chain features in type 1 diabetes. As every portion of the isolated RNA was reverse transcribed, the sequencing read expressed TCRB transcripts. The data were produced by immunoSEQ multiplex PCR, yet TCRdb's version contains in-frame clones alone and is incomplete. Of 400,000 to 600,000 clones in the sample, 25% to 35% were seen once. The specimen was naive CD4+ T cells from blood. All receptors come from a man between 18 and 35 years old in good health.

Here the CDR3 DNA reads TGTGCCACCAGCAGAGATATTTGGGAGACCCAGTACTTC. Amino acid sequence: CATSRDIWETQYF. The V gene is TRBV15, the J gene TRBJ2-5; no clear D. The CDR3 is made up of 13 amino acids. Deletions cut 0 bases from V and 5 bases from J, with 7 bases between. CDR1 LNHNV and CDR2 YYDKDF come from the germline V gene (reference sequence). The full variable domain, its missing parts supplied by reference TRBV15 and TRBJ2-5, is DAMVIQNPRYQVTQFGKPVTLSCSQTLNHNVMYWYQQKSSQAPKLLFHYYDKDFNNEADTPDNFQSRRPNTSFCFLDIRSPGLGDTAMYLCATSRDIWETQYFGPGTRLLVL.

This chain joins TRBV28 and TRBJ2-1, with a possible D match to TRBD2 (6 bases). Between the trimmed V and J ends, which lost 11 bases and 0 bases, there was a span of 20 bases. Germline CDR1 and CDR2: MDHEN and SYDVKM. The CDR3 runs to 16 residues. CDR3 in DNA: TGTGCCGCCCTTAAACGAGCGGGCCACTCCTACAATGAGCAGTTCTTC. This gives the protein CAALKRAGHSYNEQFF.

This chain links TRBV5-1 with TRBJ1-1; 7 bases are a match to TRBD1. This CDR3 is 14 amino acids long. Germline CDR1 is SGHRS and CDR2 is YFSETQ. The V and J ends lost 3 bases and 0 bases, in that order; junction bases with no gene match: 2. CDR3 in amino acids: CASSWGQLNTEAFF. DNA of the CDR3: TGCGCCAGCAGCTGGGGACAGCTGAACACTGAAGCTTTCTTT.

The rearrangement links TRBV30 to TRBJ1-4; perhaps TRBD1 as D (5 bases). Germline lookup yields CDR1 GTSNPN and CDR2 SVGIG (reference sequence). The CDR3 consists of 13 residues. The V and J ends lost 2 bases and 4 bases respectively, with 8 bases between them. The DNA of the CDR3 is TGTGCCTGGAGTCGACAGATTAATGAAAAACTGTTTTTT. Amino acids: CAWSRQINEKLFF.

The CDR3 loop reads CASSQGPDSPEQYF. The CDR3 DNA is TGCGCCAGCAGCCAAGGACCGGACAGTCCCGAGCAGTACTTC. This chain joins TRBV4-1 and TRBJ2-7; perhaps TRBD1 as D (6 bases). The CDR3 totals 14 residues. The V end was cut by 1 base, the J end by 6 bases, with 13 bases between. Per the germline V gene, CDR1 is MGHRA and CDR2 is YSYEKL.

This clone has just a few counts. Other DNA sequences in the same sample also yield this CDR3. V and J are TRBV30 and TRBJ1-2, with 7 positions matching TRBD1. The trim removed 0 bases at V and 3 bases at J, leaving 1 base unmatched. The CDR3 is 13 amino acids. CDR1 is GTSNPN and CDR2 is SVGIG in the germline V gene (reference sequence). CDR3 DNA sequence: TGTGCCTGGAGTGTCAGGGGGTACTATGGCTACACCTTC. Residues: CAWSVRGYYGYTF.

The V gene is TRBV10-3, the J gene TRBJ1-4; D remains unclear. This CDR3 is 13 amino acids long. V lost 8 bases and J lost 1, with 8 bases in between. The germline V gene has CDR1 ENHRY and CDR2 SYGVKD. CDR3 residues: CAISEGTNEKLFF. CDR3 nucleotides: TGTGCCATCTCTGAGGGAACTAATGAAAAACTGTTTTTT.

This clone has just a few counts. The rearrangement links TRBV29-1 to TRBJ2-3, with D possibly matching TRBD1 (5 bases). Trimming left V 5 bases short and J 2 bases short, with 17 bases between. Germline CDR1 and CDR2: SQVTM and ANQGSEA. The CDR3 is made up of 15 amino acids. CDR3 in amino acids: CSVKGNREDTDTQYF. CDR3 in DNA: TGCAGCGTTAAGGGGAACAGAGAAGACACAGATACGCAGTATTTT.

This rearrangement joins TRBV20-1 to TRBJ2-7; D remains ambiguous. CDR3 length: 10 residues. V shed 3 bases and J shed 5 bases, with 5 bases lying between them. Germline V CDR1 and CDR2: DFQATT, SNEGSKA (reference sequence). The CDR3 DNA is TGCAGTGCTAGGATGAACGAGCAGTACTTC. Translated, it gives CSARMNEQYF.

Only a few counts were recorded for this clone. This sequence joins TRBV29-1 and TRBJ2-1, with 13 bases fitting TRBD2. V dropped 6 bases and J dropped 3; count of bases not matched to a gene: 2. This CDR3 spans 14 amino acids. Germline lookup yields CDR1 SQVTM and CDR2 ANQGSEA. CDR3 nucleotides: TGCAGCGTGGGACTAGCGGGATTCTACAATGAGCAGTTCTTC. It translates to CSVGLAGFYNEQFF.

The chain carries TRBV19 and TRBJ2-3, with TRBD2 as a possible D gene (5 bases). The CDR3 is made up of 14 amino acids. Germline V gene sequence: CDR1 LNHDA, CDR2 SQIVND (reference sequence). V lost 7 bases to trimming and J lost 1 base, with 12 bases between them. As DNA, the CDR3 is TGTGCCAGTAAGGTCGATAGCGGCACAGATACGCAGTATTTT. Translating it yields CASKVDSGTDTQYF. Variable domain in full (rest from reference TRBV19 and TRBJ2-3): DGGITQSPKYLFRKEGQNVTLSCEQNLNHDAMYWYRQDPGQGLRLIYYSQIVNDFQKGDIAEGYSVSREKKESFPLTVTSAQKNPTAFYLCASKVDSGTDTQYFGPGTRLTVL.

The chain is built from TRBV9 and TRBJ2-3; 8 bases agree with TRBD2. The CDR3 totals 14 residues. The V and J ends lost 4 bases and 0 bases, in that order; junction bases with no gene match: 1. CDR1 and CDR2 (germline): SGDLS, YYNGEE. The DNA for the CDR3 is TGTGCCAGCAGCCCTAGCGGGAGCACAGATACGCAGTATTTT. Encoded protein: CASSPSGSTDTQYF.

This chain uses TRBV7-8 with TRBJ2-3; 11 bases map to TRBD2. The CDR3 sequence is 15 residues long. Germline lookup yields CDR1 SGHVS and CDR2 FQNEAQ. J was trimmed by 3 bases and V by 6 bases; bases with no gene match: 5. As DNA, the CDR3 is TGTGCCAGCAGTAGTAGCGGGAGGGTGACAGATACGCAGTATTTT. This gives the protein CASSSSGRVTDTQYF.

The rearrangement uses TRBV29-1 and TRBJ1-2; D is uncertain. The CDR3 covers 14 residues. Germline V lookup: CDR1 SQVTM, CDR2 ANQGSEA. Deletions cut 0 bases from V and 7 bases from J, with 15 bases between. The CDR3 sequence is CSVEDKRAWGGYTF. The DNA for the CDR3 is TGCAGCGTTGAAGATAAGAGGGCCTGGGGTGGCTACACCTTC.

The rearrangement links TRBV11-1 to TRBJ2-5; no definite D call. Per germline, CDR1 SGHAT and CDR2 FQDESV (reference sequence). The CDR3 totals 11 residues. V was clipped by 3 bases and J by 5 bases, with 4 bases between them. This CDR3 reads CASSLKETQYF. As DNA, the CDR3 is TGTGCCAGCAGCTTGAAGGAGACCCAGTACTTC.

The chain combines TRBV5-1 with TRBJ2-1, with D maybe TRBD2 (5 bases). Deletions cut 4 bases from V and 8 bases from J, with 10 bases between. CDR1 is SGHRS, CDR2 YFSETQ, per germline. The CDR3 loop spans 12 amino acids. CDR3 sequence: CASSLDSDEQFF. CDR3 bases: TGCGCCAGCAGCCTGGACTCGGATGAGCAGTTCTTC.

V gene TRBV29-1 combines with J gene TRBJ2-4; a possible D gene is TRBD1 (5 bases). From germline, CDR1 is SQVTM and CDR2 ANQGSEA. V gave up 6 bases and J gave up 6 bases, with 15 bases separating them. The CDR3 runs 13 residues. CDR3 nucleotide sequence: TGCAGCGTGGGGCCAGGTGAGAGAAACATTCAGTACTTC. This sequence encodes CSVGPGERNIQYF. Using reference TRBV29-1 and TRBJ2-4 for the parts outside the CDR3, the full variable domain is SAVISQKPSRDICQRGTSLTIQCQVDSQVTMMFWYRQQPGQSLTLIATANQGSEATYESGFVIDKFPISRPNLTFSTLTVSNMSPEDSSIYLCSVGPGERNIQYFGAGTRLSVL.

The chain is built from TRBV4-1 and TRBJ2-7; 8 bases are a match to TRBD1. CDR1 is MGHRA and CDR2 is YSYEKL in the germline V gene. Unmatched junction bases numbered 7, after V lost 4 bases and J lost 2 bases. The length of the CDR3 is 15 residues. The CDR3 loop reads CASSRGTGDAYEQYF. The CDR3 region has the DNA TGCGCCAGCAGCCGAGGGACAGGAGACGCCTACGAGCAGTACTTC.

This clone was seen more than once but under ten times. The chain links TRBV9 to TRBJ2-1; 12 bases agree with TRBD1. The V gene end was trimmed by 2 bases and the J gene end by 3 bases; junction bases not matched to a gene: 9. The germline gives CDR1 SGDLS, CDR2 YYNGEE. This CDR3 spans 18 amino acids. The CDR3 reads CASSVAGTGGPVYNEQFF. As DNA, the CDR3 is TGTGCCAGCAGCGTGGCGGGGACAGGGGGCCCGGTCTACAATGAGCAGTTCTTC.